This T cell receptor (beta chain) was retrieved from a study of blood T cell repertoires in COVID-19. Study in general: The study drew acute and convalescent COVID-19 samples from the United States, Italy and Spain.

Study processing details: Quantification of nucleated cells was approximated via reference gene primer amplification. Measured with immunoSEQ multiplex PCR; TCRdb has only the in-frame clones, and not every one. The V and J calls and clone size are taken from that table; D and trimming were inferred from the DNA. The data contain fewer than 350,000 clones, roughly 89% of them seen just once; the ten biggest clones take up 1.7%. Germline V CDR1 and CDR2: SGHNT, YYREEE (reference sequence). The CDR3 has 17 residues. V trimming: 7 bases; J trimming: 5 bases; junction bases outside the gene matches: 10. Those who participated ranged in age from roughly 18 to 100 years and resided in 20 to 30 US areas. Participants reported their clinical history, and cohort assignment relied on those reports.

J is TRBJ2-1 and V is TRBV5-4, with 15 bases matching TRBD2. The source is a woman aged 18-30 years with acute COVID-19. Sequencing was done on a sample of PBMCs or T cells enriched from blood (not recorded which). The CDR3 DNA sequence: TGTGCCAGCCCCCGTGGACTAGCGGGAGGGGTTCACAATGAGCAGTTCTTC. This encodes CASPRGLAGGVHNEQFF.